Below, 30 T cell receptor beta chains from the same sample are listed, as sequenced in a study of shared clonotypes between healthy human individuals. Produced via immunoSEQ multiplex PCR; TCRdb's table is partial and in-frame only. The profile shows approximately 2.5 million clones, 90% to 95% of them singletons. Sequencing was carried out using naive CD4+ T cells from PBMCs. The subset denotes: CD45RA+ positively selected. The receptors derive from a man aged 18 to 29 in good health. Some clones in this sample may be carry-over from other donors' samples.

V and J are TRBV18 and TRBJ1-3, with D hard to call. The CDR3 is 16 residues long. Germline CDR1 is KGHSH and CDR2 is LQKENI. Between the trimmed V and J ends, which lost 6 bases and 0 bases, there was a span of 15 bases. The CDR3 sequence: CASSPGSSISGNTIYF. Here the CDR3 DNA reads TGTGCCAGCTCCCCAGGAAGTTCGATCTCTGGAAACACCATATATTTT.

Points on this clone: This CDR3 is also generated by other DNA sequences in the sample. The chain links TRBV18 to TRBJ1-2; TRBD1 agrees at 9 bases. Germline CDR1 reads KGHSH; CDR2 reads LQKENI. The CDR3 loop spans 15 amino acids. J gave up 1 base and V 3 bases, and 3 bases lay outside the gene matches. CDR3 in amino acids: CASSPPGQGNYGYTF. CDR3 nucleotide sequence: TGTGCCAGCTCACCCCCGGGACAGGGTAACTATGGCTACACCTTC.

The chain couples TRBV18 to TRBJ2-1, with D possibly matching TRBD2 (7 bases). The CDR3 loop spans 17 amino acids. In germline, CDR1 is KGHSH, CDR2 LQKENI. V was trimmed by 1 base and J by 6 bases, leaving 19 bases between them. In DNA form, the CDR3 reads TGTGCCAGCTCACCACGGGGGGGCGACCAATCCCTCAATGAGCAGTTCTTC. It specifies CASSPRGGDQSLNEQFF.

The chain recombines TRBV5-1 with TRBJ2-5; 8 bases agree with TRBD2. CDR3 length equals 14 residues. Germline CDR1 SGHRS, CDR2 YFSETQ. The V and J ends lost 4 bases and 6 bases, in that order; junction bases with no gene match: 8. The chain's CDR3 is CASSQTSDHKTQYF. CDR3 coding DNA: TGCGCCAGCAGCCAGACTAGCGACCATAAGACCCAGTACTTC.

The genes are TRBV28 and TRBJ2-7, with 9 bases fitting TRBD2. The V and J ends lost 7 bases and 3 bases, in that order; junction bases with no gene match: 25. The CDR3 is made up of 20 amino acids. Germline CDR1 and CDR2: MDHEN and SYDVKM. CDR3: CASIGHRSRTSAKGFYEQYF. CDR3 coding DNA: TGTGCCAGCATCGGGCACCGGAGTAGGACTAGCGCAAAGGGGTTCTACGAGCAGTACTTC. Full variable domain (missing parts from reference TRBV28 and TRBJ2-7): DVKVTQSSRYLVKRTGEKVFLECVQDMDHENMFWYRQDPGLGLRLIYFSYDVKMKEKGDIPEGYSVSREKKERFSLILESASTNQTSMYLCASIGHRSRTSAKGFYEQYFGPGTRLTVT.

The rearrangement uses TRBV5-1 and TRBJ2-5; D uncertain. Trimming shortened V by 4 bases and J by 5 bases, and 12 bases separated the two germline ends. CDR3 length: 13 residues. Germline V CDR1 and CDR2: SGHRS, YFSETQ. The CDR3 loop reads CASSPSPSETQYF. CDR3 DNA sequence: TGCGCCAGCAGCCCCAGCCCCTCCGAGACCCAGTACTTC.

The chain combines TRBV28 with TRBJ2-7, with 7 bases lining up with TRBD1. Trimming took 7 bases from V and 2 from J; bases not matched to a gene: 8. This CDR3 contains 14 residues. CDR1 and CDR2 from the germline V gene are MDHEN and SYDVKM. The CDR3: CASTTRGFTYEQYF. The CDR3 bases are TGTGCCAGCACCACCAGGGGGTTCACCTACGAGCAGTACTTC. Variable domain in full (rest from reference TRBV28 and TRBJ2-7): DVKVTQSSRYLVKRTGEKVFLECVQDMDHENMFWYRQDPGLGLRLIYFSYDVKMKEKGDIPEGYSVSREKKERFSLILESASTNQTSMYLCASTTRGFTYEQYFGPGTRLTVT.

Concerning this clone: The same CDR3 also results from other DNA sequences found in this sample. The V call is TRBV5-1, the J call TRBJ2-3, with D uncertain. V lost 6 bases to trimming and J lost 0 bases, with 8 bases between them. Germline V gene sequence: CDR1 SGHRS, CDR2 YFSETQ. The CDR3 runs 13 residues. The CDR3 nucleotides read TGCGCCAGCACCCCGGGCAGCACAGATACGCAGTATTTT. Protein sequence: CASTPGSTDTQYF.

V gene TRBV11-2 combines with J gene TRBJ2-2; 9 bases are a match to TRBD1. This CDR3 has 16 amino acids. Trimming removed 2 bases from V and 6 bases from J; junction bases left unmatched: 7. The germline V gene has CDR1 SGHAT and CDR2 FQNNGV. CDR3 region: CASSLLGDRVAGELFF. The DNA for the CDR3 is TGTGCCAGCAGCTTATTAGGGGACAGGGTTGCCGGGGAGCTGTTTTTT.

This sequence joins TRBV6-6 and TRBJ1-2, with a weak D call TRBD1 (5 bases). The CDR3 contains 12 residues. V shed 6 bases and J shed 5 bases, with 10 bases lying between them. Germline assignment: CDR1 MNHNY and CDR2 SVGAGI (reference sequence). CDR3 sequence: CASRDSLYGYTF. The DNA for the CDR3 is TGTGCCAGCAGAGACAGCCTTTATGGCTACACCTTC.

On this clone: The same CDR3 also results from other DNA sequences found in this sample. The chain links TRBV7-2 to TRBJ2-1; 8 bases are shared with TRBD2. The CDR3 extends over 15 amino acids. J was trimmed by 3 bases and V by 4 bases; bases with no gene match: 5. Per germline, CDR1 SGHTA and CDR2 FQGNSA. CDR3 sequence (DNA): TGTGCCAGCAGCTACTCGGGAGGGGTCTACAATGAGCAGTTCTTC. It translates to CASSYSGGVYNEQFF.

The V gene is TRBV21-1, the J gene TRBJ2-7; the table's D call TRBD1 went unverified against the DNA. TRBV21-1 is marked as a pseudogene. The CDR3 length is 17 residues. The CDR3 sequence: CASSKVCGTGFTYEQYF. The CDR3 DNA reads TGTGCCAGCAGCAAAGTTTGTGGGACAGGGTTCACCTACGAGCAGTACTTC.

The chain has TRBV7-6 and TRBJ2-2; 9 bases align to TRBD1. In germline, CDR1 is SGHVS, CDR2 FNYEAQ. V lost 5 bases to trimming and J lost 7 bases; unmatched junction nucleotides: 8. The length of the CDR3 is 15 residues. CDR3 sequence: CASSQDRGLLGELFF. The DNA for the CDR3 is TGTGCCAGCAGCCAGGACAGGGGCCTACTCGGGGAGCTGTTTTTT.

The chain uses TRBV19 and TRBJ2-3; 9 bases fit TRBD2. This CDR3 has 15 residues. V trimming: 5 bases; J trimming: 4 bases; junction bases outside the gene matches: 7. Germline CDR1 is LNHDA and CDR2 is SQIVND (reference sequence). CDR3 in amino acids: CASSSLAGVADTQYF. CDR3 bases: TGTGCCAGTAGTTCCTTAGCGGGAGTGGCAGATACGCAGTATTTT.

The chain combines TRBV5-6 with TRBJ1-2; D gene uncertain. CDR1 is SGHDT and CDR2 is YYEEEE in the germline V gene. The CDR3 covers 15 residues. Trimming removed 1 base at V and 5 bases at J, with 15 bases between. CDR3 sequence (DNA): TGTGCCAGCAGCTTGTGGGCTGGCAGCACGTATGGCTACACCTTC. Encoded protein: CASSLWAGSTYGYTF.

The rearrangement links TRBV5-4 to TRBJ2-3; TRBD1 is a possible D gene (6 bases). V shed 7 bases and J shed 6 bases, with 24 bases lying between them. The germline gives CDR1 SGHNT, CDR2 YYREEE (reference sequence). The length of the CDR3 is 16 residues. This CDR3 is CASEPGAGASSDTQYF. The DNA of the CDR3 is TGTGCCAGCGAGCCAGGGGCAGGGGCCTCCTCGGATACGCAGTATTTT.

The V and J genes are TRBV9 and TRBJ2-3; TRBD1 is a possible D gene (6 bases). From germline, CDR1 is SGDLS and CDR2 YYNGEE. The CDR3 extends over 15 amino acids. V was shortened by 0 bases and J by 1 base, with 9 bases between the two germline ends. This CDR3 reads CASSVGGQRTDTQYF. DNA of the CDR3: TGTGCCAGCAGCGTAGGGGGGCAGCGCACAGATACGCAGTATTTT.

This sequence joins TRBV5-1 and TRBJ2-7, with D unresolved. V lost 0 bases and J 4 bases, leaving 11 bases between the germline ends. This CDR3 is 14 amino acids long. Germline assignment: CDR1 SGHRS and CDR2 YFSETQ. The CDR3 loop reads CASSLEAADYEQYF. The CDR3 DNA reads as TGCGCCAGCAGCTTGGAGGCAGCCGATTACGAGCAGTACTTC.

The chain has TRBV9 and TRBJ2-3; TRBD1 aligns across 8 bases. The length of the CDR3 is 16 residues. Germline V gene data show CDR1 as SGDLS and CDR2 as YYNGEE. J lost 6 bases, V lost 1 base, and 10 bases had no gene match. The CDR3 DNA reads TGTGCCAGCAGCGTATTGTCCGGACAGGGTGCGGATACGCAGTATTTT. It codes for CASSVLSGQGADTQYF.

J is TRBJ1-2 and V is TRBV4-2, with unresolved D. V lost 0 bases to trimming and J lost 8 bases, with 13 bases between them. The V gene's germline CDR1 is LGHNA and CDR2 YNFKEQ. The CDR3 is 14 amino acids. The CDR3 reads CASSQDRFSSGYTF. DNA of the CDR3: TGTGCCAGCAGCCAAGATAGGTTCAGTTCCGGCTACACCTTC.

A single count supports this clone. The genes are TRBV6-5 and TRBJ2-7, with D possibly matching TRBD2 (7 bases). The germline gives CDR1 MNHEY, CDR2 SVGAGI. Trimming took 5 bases from V and 7 from J, leaving 18 bases between them. This CDR3 is 14 amino acids long. The CDR3 bases are TGTGCCAGCAGTCAGCTCGGGGGGCTATGGGAGCAGTACTTC. Protein sequence: CASSQLGGLWEQYF.

The genes are TRBV12-5 and TRBJ1-1; D not certain. In germline, CDR1 is LGHNT, CDR2 FRNRAP. V dropped 1 base and J dropped 3 bases, with 6 bases sitting between them. CDR3 length equals 13 residues. The DNA of the CDR3 is TGTGCTAGTGGTTTGGGAGGATACACTGAAGCTTTCTTT. Amino acid sequence: CASGLGGYTEAFF.

J is TRBJ1-1 and V is TRBV5-4; D call uncertain. CDR3 length equals 14 residues. The germline CDR1 and CDR2 sequences are SGHNT and YYREEE (reference sequence). The ends were cut back, 4 bases at V and 6 bases at J, with 16 bases in the middle. CDR3 coding DNA: TGTGCCAGCAGCCCTGGCCCTGTTGGGGCTGAAGCTTTCTTT. It specifies CASSPGPVGAEAFF.

V usage is TRBV5-1 and J usage is TRBJ2-5, with TRBD1 identical over 8 bases. Germline CDR1 is SGHRS and CDR2 is YFSETQ. This CDR3 is 16 amino acids long. After removal of 0 bases from V and 1 base from J, the junction contained 5 bases not matched to a gene. The CDR3: CASSLALQGGQETQYF. The CDR3 nucleotides are TGCGCCAGCAGCTTGGCTTTACAGGGGGGCCAAGAGACCCAGTACTTC.

The gene calls are TRBV25-1 and TRBJ2-7; D call uncertain. Trimming shortened V by 2 bases and J by 1 base, and 12 bases separated the two germline ends. Germline lookup yields CDR1 MGHDK and CDR2 SYGVNS. The CDR3 is 15 amino acids. This CDR3 reads CASSEPGPGSYEQYF. The DNA for the CDR3 is TGTGCCAGCAGTGAACCCGGGCCCGGGTCCTACGAGCAGTACTTC.

Ten or more counts support this clone. The chain joins TRBV7-2 to TRBJ1-5, with D unclear. The CDR3 covers 16 residues. V dropped 0 bases and J dropped 0 bases, with 9 bases sitting between them. CDR1 is SGHTA and CDR2 is FQGNSA in the germline V gene. This CDR3 reads CASSLADTYSNQPQHF. CDR3 in DNA: TGTGCCAGCAGCTTAGCCGACACTTATAGCAATCAGCCCCAGCATTTT.

This sequence joins TRBV9 and TRBJ2-3, with D possibly matching TRBD1 (7 bases). From germline, CDR1 is SGDLS and CDR2 YYNGEE. V was shortened by 0 bases and J by 4 bases, with 15 bases between the two germline ends. The CDR3 is 16 residues long. The CDR3 bases are TGTGCCAGCAGCGTAGAGGCTAGCAGGGGGGCAGATACGCAGTATTTT. This encodes CASSVEASRGADTQYF.

The chain couples TRBV9 to TRBJ2-7, with TRBD1 matching over 7 bases. J was trimmed by 3 bases and V by 2 bases; bases with no gene match: 8. Germline CDR1 SGDLS, CDR2 YYNGEE. The CDR3 length is 15 residues. CDR3 loop: CASSVTTGPGYEQYF. The CDR3 DNA reads as TGTGCCAGCAGCGTTACGACAGGGCCCGGCTACGAGCAGTACTTC.

The chain uses TRBV7-3 and TRBJ1-1, with D maybe TRBD1 (6 bases). Trimming shortened V by 2 bases and J by 4 bases, and 11 bases separated the two germline ends. The V gene's germline CDR1 is SGHTA and CDR2 FQGTGA. The CDR3 totals 14 residues. This chain's CDR3 is CASSLGTSSTEAFF. For the CDR3, the DNA is TGTGCCAGCAGCTTAGGGACATCGAGCACTGAAGCTTTCTTT.

Regarding this clone: Other DNA sequences within the sample encode an identical CDR3. The J gene is TRBJ2-2, the V gene TRBV5-1, with unresolved D. This CDR3 is built from 14 residues. V shed 0 bases and J shed 5 bases, with 8 bases lying between them. Germline CDR1 reads SGHRS; CDR2 reads YFSETQ. CDR3 sequence: CASSLDSGTGELFF. The CDR3 nucleotides are TGCGCCAGCAGCTTGGATTCTGGGACCGGGGAGCTGTTTTTT. Together with reference TRBV5-1 and TRBJ2-2, the CDR3 gives the full variable domain: KAGVTQTPRYLIKTRGQQVTLSCSPISGHRSVSWYQQTPGQGLQFLFEYFSETQRNKGNFPGRFSGRQFSNSRSEMNVSTLELGDSALYLCASSLDSGTGELFFGEGSRLTVL.